The subject of this entry is one T cell receptor beta chain. This clone's antigen is unknown. No base quality values were provided; no much bigger clone lies one nucleotide off. Peripheral blood CD8+ and CD4+ T cells from healthy donors, Susac syndrome patients and multiple sclerosis patients were profiled using high-throughput TCR beta sequencing. Susac syndrome patients met recently defined diagnostic criteria for definite or probable disease. Bulk CD8+ and CD4+ T cells were purified magnetically by negative isolation, whereas CD8+ TEMRA cells were enriched by FACS. Blood was drawn into EDTA tubes, processed within 24 hours, and PBMCs were isolated by density gradient centrifugation. PBMCs destined for TCR sequencing were cryopreserved in liquid nitrogen and later thawed in a 37 °C water bath. The sorted or isolated CD4+, CD8+ and CD8+ TEMRA cells had a purity of 90% or higher. The sample belongs to a study of CD8 T cells in Susac syndrome (dated by TCRdb to the late 2010s). About the investigation overall: Among the sequenced Susac syndrome patients, about six had clinically active disease and under ten were in clinical remission. At blood withdrawal, Susac syndrome patients were therapy-naive, treated with corticosteroids (with IVIg additionally given to some), or treated with IVIg alone. The study used repertoire sequencing to test whether antigen drove CD8+ T cell activation and differentiation in Susac syndrome. What the research found in general, with its limitations: The CD4+ T cell repertoire of patients with Susac syndrome showed no detectable clonal expansion. The TCR sequencing and HLA analysis was acknowledged to have included a relatively small number of individuals.

RNA was extracted using the RNeasy kit, and about 0.45 to 1 ug of the RNA was reverse transcribed with random hexamers. The immunoSEQ multiplex PCR assay, which covers 54 Vbeta and 13 Jbeta segments, was used to amplify TCR beta CDR3 regions. PCR amplification bias was corrected using a synthetic template baseline for primer optimization and computational correction. As for the authors' bioinformatics: Reads were annotated to V, D and J genes per IMGT and analyzed with immunoSEQ Analyzer, keeping only productive sequences. To calculate clonality, Shannon entropy was normalized by log2 of the number of productive unique sequences and then subtracted from one. For each patient and control, public and private clones were evaluated among the 100 most prevalent clones. Clones were defined as Susac-specific if absent from the healthy and MS cohorts, from under 1,200 published viral clones and from other ImmuneACCESS disease sequences. TCRdb trimmed public reads at Q25 via fastp, called clones via MiXCR and kept in-frame beta chains. Entries are consolidated by CDR3 protein sequence, retaining the most common genes and DNA. None of the V and J calls come from the authors' own analysis; TCRdb made them. Across this sample there are some 150,000 distinct CDR3 sequences, with approximately 95% seen only once. Together, the top ten hold roughly 0.15% of the sample.

Sequences were obtained from CD4+ T cells from PBMCs. The clonotype comes from a human donor with Susac syndrome.

The nucleotides are TGCGCCAGCAGCCAAGACGGGGACAGGGCAACAGAGACCCAGTACTTC. Its protein is CASSQDGDRATETQYF. The sequence is built from TRBV4-1 and TRBJ2-5; TRBD1 agrees with 9 junctional bases. Trimming removed 0 bases from V and 4 bases from J; the gene matches leave 6 bases unexplained. The CDR3 starts with the cysteine, ends with the phenylalanine, and has 16 residues. Kept here is only the CDR3 DNA, which spans 48 bases and is read in frame from base 1. The CDR1 and CDR2 encoded by the germline V gene are MGHRA and YSYEKL.